This T cell receptor beta chain was identified during a study of blood T cell repertoires in COVID-19. On the study more broadly: T cells, B-cell-depleted T cells, or PBMCs supplied cDNA or gDNA.

In the study's own analysis: Amplification with reference gene primers provided the estimates of nucleated cell counts. Assay used: immunoSEQ multiplex PCR; TCRdb lists only in-frame clones, some missing. V and J calls and clone size are given by that table; D and trimming were obtained from the DNA. Here the sample spans approximately 100,000 clones, 75% to 90% being singletons. This CDR3 has 16 residues. J gave up 5 bases and V 1 base, and 7 bases lay outside the gene matches. Germline assignment: CDR1 SGHKS and CDR2 YYEKEE (reference sequence). The sequencing input was peripheral blood. The chain has TRBV5-5 and TRBJ1-2, with 11 bases matching TRBD1. This receptor was taken from an older man with acute or convalescent COVID-19. The CDR3 DNA reads TGTGCCAGCAGCTTGACAGGACAGGGGGCCGGGTATGGCTACACCTTC. As protein: CASSLTGQGAGYGYTF.